This passage covers 17 T cell receptor beta chains from one sample sequenced in a study of T cell repertoires in cytomegalovirus infection. TCRdb itself ran the reads through MiXCR, one entry per CDR3 protein. This sample has about 310,000 distinct CDR3 sequences, with about a sixth found just once. Input material: PBMCs. The receptors were sampled from a human donor in good health (CMV status not recorded). Some clones in this sample may be carry-over from other donors' samples.

This clonotype was picked up a small number of times. The chain uses TRBV7-6 and TRBJ2-7; 8 bases match TRBD1. J gave up 1 base and V 3 bases, and 5 bases lay outside the gene matches. The CDR3 consists of 15 residues. CDR1 SGHVS and CDR2 FNYEAQ come from the germline V gene. The DNA of the CDR3 is TGTGCCAGCAGCTTCGGCGGGACAGGTTCCTACGAGCAGTACTTC. This translates into CASSFGGTGSYEQYF.

Many counts were recorded for this clonotype. The chain combines TRBV19 with TRBJ1-5; 11 nucleotides agree with TRBD1. V trimming: 2 bases; J trimming: 4 bases; junction bases outside the gene matches: 4. CDR1 LNHDA and CDR2 SQIVND come from the germline V gene (reference sequence). The CDR3 sequence is 16 residues long. DNA for the CDR3: TGTGCCAGTAGTATAATGAGGGACAGGGGGAATCAGCCCCAGCATTTT. This translates into CASSIMRDRGNQPQHF.

The chain joins TRBV24-1 to TRBJ2-1, with 10 bases that match TRBD2. Germline CDR1 reads KGHDR; CDR2 reads SFDVKD. J was trimmed by 3 bases and V by 9 bases; bases with no gene match: 4. The CDR3 loop spans 14 amino acids. CDR3 amino acids: CATGKRGGYNEQFF. CDR3 nucleotide sequence: TGTGCCACCGGAAAGCGGGGGGGCTACAATGAGCAGTTCTTC.

At least ten counts were recorded for this clonotype. The gene calls are TRBV7-2 and TRBJ2-7, with D maybe TRBD1 (6 bases). Looked up from germline, CDR1 is SGHTA and CDR2 is FQGNSA. Trimming left V 10 bases short and J 2 bases short, with 21 bases between. There are 15 residues in the CDR3. The CDR3 sequence is CATAMGAPGAYEQYF. CDR3 bases: TGTGCCACTGCCATGGGTGCCCCAGGGGCCTACGAGCAGTACTTC.

There are many counts of this clonotype. The V gene is TRBV28, the J gene TRBJ2-6, with D possibly TRBD2 on 5 matching bases. The CDR3 is 19 residues long. V dropped 3 bases and J dropped 1 base, with 19 bases sitting between them. CDR1 MDHEN and CDR2 SYDVKM come from the germline V gene. The CDR3 region has the DNA TGTGCCAGCAGTTTTGCCTGGTTTGTCCCGGGATCTGGGGCCAACGTCCTGACTTTC. Residues: CASSFAWFVPGSGANVLTF.

The V gene is TRBV7-2, the J gene TRBJ1-2; D gene uncertain. V shed 1 base and J shed 3 bases, with 12 bases lying between them. The CDR3 runs to 15 residues. Germline V gene data show CDR1 as SGHTA and CDR2 as FQGNSA. The CDR3 is CASSLESGFHYGYTF. The DNA for the CDR3 is TGTGCCAGCAGCTTAGAGTCGGGGTTCCACTATGGCTACACCTTC. Full variable domain (missing parts from reference TRBV7-2 and TRBJ1-2): GAGVSQSPSNKVTEKGKDVELRCDPISGHTALYWYRQSLGQGLEFLIYFQGNSAPDKSGLPSDRFSAERTGGSVSTLTIQRTQQEDSAVYLCASSLESGFHYGYTFGSGTRLTVV.

This clonotype was found a few times. The chain has TRBV6-1 and TRBJ2-1, with D possibly TRBD1 on 6 matching bases. The CDR3 is 16 amino acids. From germline, CDR1 is MNHNS and CDR2 SASEGT. The V end lost 6 bases, the J end lost 2 bases, and 17 bases lay between the germline ends. The CDR3 coding sequence is TGTGCCAGCAGCCTTGGACAGCAACGACCCTACAATGAGCAGTTCTTC. Its translation: CASSLGQQRPYNEQFF.

The CDR3 here is CASSFWAGFYNEQFF. The CDR3, as DNA: TGTGCCAGCAGCTTTTGGGCAGGGTTCTACAATGAGCAGTTCTTC. The chain combines TRBV7-9 with TRBJ2-1; the D gene is possibly TRBD1 (5 bases). Deletions cut 3 bases from V and 3 bases from J, with 12 bases between. The germline CDR1 and CDR2 sequences are SEHNR and FQNEAQ (reference sequence). The CDR3 has 15 amino acids.

This clonotype was counted only a few times. This rearrangement joins TRBV6-6 to TRBJ1-5; the match to TRBD1 covers 7 bases. Germline CDR1 and CDR2: MNHNY and SVGAGI (reference sequence). J lost 1 base, V lost 2 bases, and 20 bases had no gene match. This CDR3 region has 21 residues. CDR3 bases: TGTGCCAGCAGTTACCCCACCAGGGATCGGGACAGAGCATGGAGCAATCAGCCCCAGCATTTT. It encodes CASSYPTRDRDRAWSNQPQHF.

This clonotype was detected only a few times. This chain joins TRBV20-1 and TRBJ1-2; no reliable D call. V lost 0 bases and J 12 bases, leaving 17 bases between the germline ends. In germline, CDR1 is DFQATT, CDR2 SNEGSKA (reference sequence). The CDR3 sequence is 13 residues long. Here the CDR3 reads CSAREPSGRAHTF. CDR3 bases: TGCAGTGCTAGAGAGCCCTCCGGGAGGGCGCACACCTTC.

This clonotype was seen only a few times. The J gene is TRBJ1-5, the V gene TRBV29-1; D gene uncertain. CDR1 is SQVTM, CDR2 ANQGSEA, per germline. V was clipped by 5 bases and J by 2 bases, with 13 bases between them. This CDR3 contains 14 residues. The CDR3 sequence: CSVPHAQGNQPQHF. CDR3 nucleotides: TGCAGCGTTCCCCACGCGCAGGGCAATCAGCCCCAGCATTTT.

In its sample, this clonotype was seen a few times. The chain joins TRBV6-1 to TRBJ2-7; 12 bases line up with TRBD2. Per germline, CDR1 MNHNS and CDR2 SASEGT. The CDR3 runs to 15 residues. V trimming: 5 bases; J trimming: 5 bases; junction bases outside the gene matches: 7. The CDR3 spells CASSSGTSGLDEQYF. The DNA for the CDR3 is TGTGCCAGCAGTTCCGGGACTAGCGGGTTGGACGAGCAGTACTTC.

This clonotype was seen at least ten times. This chain joins TRBV20-1 and TRBJ1-5; D is perhaps TRBD1 (5 bases). The CDR3 is made up of 15 amino acids. Germline V gene data show CDR1 as DFQATT and CDR2 as SNEGSKA (reference sequence). Trimming took off 3 bases at V and 6 bases at J, with 18 bases between the two ends. The CDR3 DNA reads as TGCAGTGCTAGTTATCCGGGGACTCGGGGTCAGCCCCAGCATTTT. It encodes CSASYPGTRGQPQHF.

The chain recombines TRBV2 with TRBJ1-2; D might be TRBD1 (6 bases). The V end lost 4 bases, the J end lost 7 bases, and 22 bases lay between the germline ends. There are 16 residues in the CDR3. The germline gives CDR1 SNHLY, CDR2 FYNNEI. CDR3 coding DNA: TGTGCCAGCAGTGTTCACAGGGTCAGTAGCGGGTCTGGCTACACCTTC. Protein sequence: CASSVHRVSSGSGYTF.

This clonotype was found a few times. The chain employs TRBV7-2 and TRBJ1-1; TRBD1 matches at 7 bases. Unmatched junction bases numbered 4, after V lost 3 bases and J lost 0 bases. The CDR3 totals 15 residues. CDR1 is SGHTA, CDR2 FQGNSA, per germline. For the CDR3, the DNA is TGTGCCAGCAGCTTCGTAGGGGGCTTGAACACTGAAGCTTTCTTT. Protein: CASSFVGGLNTEAFF.

This clonotype was counted a few times. The chain's CDR3 is CASSQDRGSPLHF. In nucleotides, the CDR3 is TGTGCCAGCAGCCAAGATCGGGGATCACCCCTCCACTTT. The chain has TRBV4-2 and TRBJ1-6; no clear D. V was cut by 0 bases and J by 10 bases, with 7 bases left in between. CDR3 length: 13 residues. The germline V gene encodes CDR1 LGHNA and CDR2 YNFKEQ.

This clonotype was picked up many times. The chain has TRBV6-1 and TRBJ2-3; D may match TRBD1 or TRBD2 (5 bases each). With 6 bases removed from V and 8 bases from J, the gap between germline ends came to 18 bases. The CDR3 length is 14 residues. CDR1 is MNHNS, CDR2 SASEGT, per germline. The DNA of the CDR3 is TGTGCCAGCAGACCACCCCGGGACCATACTACGCAGTATTTT. This sequence encodes CASRPPRDHTTQYF.